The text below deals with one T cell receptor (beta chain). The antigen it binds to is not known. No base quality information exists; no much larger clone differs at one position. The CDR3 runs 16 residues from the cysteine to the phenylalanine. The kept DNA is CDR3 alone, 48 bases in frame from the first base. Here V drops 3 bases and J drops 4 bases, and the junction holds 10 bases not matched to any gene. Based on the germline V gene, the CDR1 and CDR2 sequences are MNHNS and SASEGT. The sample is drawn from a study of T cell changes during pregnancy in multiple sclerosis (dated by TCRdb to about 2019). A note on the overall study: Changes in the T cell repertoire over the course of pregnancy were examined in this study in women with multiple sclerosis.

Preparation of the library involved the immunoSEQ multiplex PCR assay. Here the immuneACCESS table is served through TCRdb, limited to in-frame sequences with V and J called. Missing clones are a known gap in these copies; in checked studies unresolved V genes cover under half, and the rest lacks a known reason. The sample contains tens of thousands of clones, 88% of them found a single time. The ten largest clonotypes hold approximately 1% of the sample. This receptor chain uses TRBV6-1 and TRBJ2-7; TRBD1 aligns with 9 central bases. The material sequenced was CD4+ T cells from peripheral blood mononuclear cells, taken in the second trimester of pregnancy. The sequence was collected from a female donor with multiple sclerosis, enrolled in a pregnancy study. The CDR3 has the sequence CASSEISTGGMYEQYF. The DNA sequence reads TGTGCCAGCAGTGAGATCTCTACAGGGGGCATGTACGAGCAGTACTTC.